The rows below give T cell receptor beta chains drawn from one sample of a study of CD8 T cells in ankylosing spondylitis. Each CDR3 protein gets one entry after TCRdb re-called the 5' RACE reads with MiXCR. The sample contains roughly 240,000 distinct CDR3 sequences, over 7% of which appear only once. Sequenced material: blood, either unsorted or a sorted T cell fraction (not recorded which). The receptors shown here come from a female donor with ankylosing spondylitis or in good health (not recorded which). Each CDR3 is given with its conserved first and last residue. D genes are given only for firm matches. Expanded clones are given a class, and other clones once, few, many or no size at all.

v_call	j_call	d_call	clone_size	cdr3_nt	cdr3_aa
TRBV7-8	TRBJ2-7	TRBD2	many	TGTGCCAGCAGCTTACTCAGCGGGAGCAGCTACGAGCAGTACTTC	CASSLLSGSSYEQYF
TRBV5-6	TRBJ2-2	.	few	TGTGCCAGCAGCTTTACATGGGGCCGGGAGCTGTTTTTT	CASSFTWGRELFF
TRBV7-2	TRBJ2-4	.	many	TGTGCCAGCAGCTTAGTAGGCAGGGGTGGGAACATTCAGTACTTC	CASSLVGRGGNIQYF
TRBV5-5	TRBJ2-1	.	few	TGTGCCAGCAGCTTGGGGCTAGCGACGCCCGCATCCCAGTTCTTC	CASSLGLATPASQFF
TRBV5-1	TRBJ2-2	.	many	TGCGCCAGCAGCTTCCGGACTTTGTCAACGAACACCGGGGAGCTGTTTTTT	CASSFRTLSTNTGELFF
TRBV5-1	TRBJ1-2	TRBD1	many	TGCGCCAGCAGCTTCCGGGACAGGGGGTCCGATGGCTACACCTTC	CASSFRDRGSDGYTF
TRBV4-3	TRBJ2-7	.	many	TGCGCCAGCAGCCCCCGGAGTAGCGGAATCCCCTACGAGCAGTACTTC	CASSPRSSGIPYEQYF
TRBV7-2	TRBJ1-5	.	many	TGTGCCAGCAGCTCTACTATTAATCAGCCCCAGCATTTT	CASSSTINQPQHF
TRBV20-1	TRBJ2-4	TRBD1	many	TGCAGTGCTAGGGGGGACAGGGTAGCCAAAAACATTCAGTACTTC	CSARGDRVAKNIQYF
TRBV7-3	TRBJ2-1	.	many	TGTGCCAGCAGCTCGAGGAGGGCCCTCAATGAGCAGTTCTTC	CASSSRRALNEQFF
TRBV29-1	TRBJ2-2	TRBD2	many	TGCAGCGTGGGCACTAGCGGGGGCACCGGGGAGCTGTTTTTT	CSVGTSGGTGELFF
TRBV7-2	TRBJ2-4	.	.	TGTGCCAGCAGCCTATTAGTAGGTCTAGCCAAAAACATTCAGTACTTC	CASSLLVGLAKNIQYF
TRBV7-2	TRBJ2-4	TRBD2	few	TGTGCCAGCAGCTTAGTTGCGGGAGGGCCTCAAAACATTCAGTACTTC	CASSLVAGGPQNIQYF
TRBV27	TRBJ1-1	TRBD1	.	TGTGCCAGCAGTTTAGGGACAGGGGGAGTCGACACTGAAGCTTTCTTT	CASSLGTGGVDTEAFF
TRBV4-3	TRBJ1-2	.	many	TGCGCCAGCAGCCAAGATCGGTCCGGCCCATTACCTAACTATGGCTACACCTTC	CASSQDRSGPLPNYGYTF
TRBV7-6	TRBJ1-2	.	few	TGTGCCAGCAGCTTAACAGCCCGCGATGGCTACACCTTC	CASSLTARDGYTF
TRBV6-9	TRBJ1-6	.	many	TGTGCCAGCAGTTATAGTGACCCGCTAGGAGGTTCACCCCTCCACTTT	CASSYSDPLGGSPLHF